This T cell receptor (beta chain) was sequenced for a study of shared clonotypes between healthy human individuals. The assay was immunoSEQ multiplex PCR, and TCRdb's table has in-frame clones only and misses some. The table includes just over 2,000,000 clones, about 95% detected once. V lost 5 bases to trimming and J lost 3 bases, with 10 bases between them. CDR3 length equals 13 residues. Per germline, CDR1 LNHDA and CDR2 SQIVND (reference sequence). Naive CD8 cells lacked CD45RO and underwent positive selection for CCR7, leaving out terminally differentiated effector memory CD45RA+ cells. Material for sequencing was naive CD8+ T cells sorted from blood. V gene TRBV19 combines with J gene TRBJ1-1, with D possibly TRBD1 on 5 matching bases. The sequence derives from a man younger than 35 in good health. The DNA for the CDR3 is TGTGCCAGTAGTTGGGGGTCGGACACTGAAGCTTTCTTT. Amino acids: CASSWGSDTEAFF.